The sequence of this T cell receptor (beta chain) was determined in a study of T cell responses to AZD1222 COVID-19 vaccine. The CDR3 has 13 residues. The germline CDR1 and CDR2 sequences are LNHNV and YYDKDF (reference sequence). J lost 8 bases, V lost 6 bases, and 6 bases had no gene match. General study findings and limits: When two AZD1222 doses had been given, Spike-specific TCR breadth and depth rose. Clonal diversity may have been underestimated, and the donors were mostly white British, with more females than males. As reported, nearly half of all spike-specific TCRs target variant regions that are unmutated.

Profiling relied on immunoSEQ multiplex PCR, and the TCRdb table lists in-frame clones only, not all of them. Of approximately 120,000 clones listed, 89% were seen once; the top ten hold roughly 8.9%. Points on this clone: Its antigen remains unidentified.

The TCR was taken from an adult who received the AZD1222 COVID-19 vaccine. The chain employs TRBV15 and TRBJ1-2; 10 bases fit TRBD1. The sample in question was peripheral blood, obtained 28 days after the second AZD1222 dose. CDR3 coding DNA: TGTGCCACCAGTGCTCGGACAGGGGGAGGCTACACCTTC. Translating gives CATSARTGGGYTF.